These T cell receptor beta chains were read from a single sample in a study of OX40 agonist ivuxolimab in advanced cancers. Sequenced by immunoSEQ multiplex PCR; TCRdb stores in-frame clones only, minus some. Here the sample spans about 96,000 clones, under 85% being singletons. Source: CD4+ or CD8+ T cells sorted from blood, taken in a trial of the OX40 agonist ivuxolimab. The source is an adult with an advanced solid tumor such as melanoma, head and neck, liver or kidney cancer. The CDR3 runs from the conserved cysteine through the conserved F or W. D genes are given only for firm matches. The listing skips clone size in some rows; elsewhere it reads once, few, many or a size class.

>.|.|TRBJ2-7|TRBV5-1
CASSGVLYEQYF
TGCGCCAGCAGCGGTGTCCTCTACGAGCAGTACTTC
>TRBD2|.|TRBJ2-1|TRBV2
CASRGLAGGFQSYNEQFF
TGTGCCAGCAGAGGACTAGCGGGAGGGTTCCAATCCTACAATGAGCAGTTCTTC
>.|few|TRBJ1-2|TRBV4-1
CASSLGAGVYGYTF
TGCGCCAGCAGCCTCGGCGCAGGGGTTTATGGCTACACCTTC
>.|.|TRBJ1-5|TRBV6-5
CASSYGGFNQPQHF
TGTGCCAGCAGTTACGGGGGCTTCAATCAGCCCCAGCATTTT
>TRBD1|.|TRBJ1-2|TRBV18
CASSPPPGQGFGYTF
TGTGCCAGCTCACCACCGCCCGGACAGGGTTTTGGCTACACCTTC
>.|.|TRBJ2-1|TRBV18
CATGGSYNEQFF
TGTGCCACTGGGGGCTCCTACAATGAGCAGTTCTTC
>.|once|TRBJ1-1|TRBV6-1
CASSETVNTEAFF
TGTGCCAGCAGTGAAACAGTTAACACTGAAGCTTTCTTT
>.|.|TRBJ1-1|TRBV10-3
CAITKGLEAFF
TGTGCCATCACGAAGGGCCTTGAAGCTTTCTTT
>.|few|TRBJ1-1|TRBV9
CASSVRSQGAEAFF
TGTGCCAGCAGCGTACGTTCGCAGGGTGCGGAAGCTTTCTTT
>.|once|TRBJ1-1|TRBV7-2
CASSPNGQMNTEAFF
TGTGCCAGCAGCCCTAATGGACAGATGAACACTGAAGCTTTCTTT
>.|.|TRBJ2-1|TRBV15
CATSILGVVNEQFF
TGTGCCACCAGCATCCTAGGGGTGGTAAATGAGCAGTTCTTC
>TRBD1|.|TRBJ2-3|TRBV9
CASSVGQGGTDTQYF
TGTGCCAGCAGCGTAGGGCAGGGGGGCACAGATACGCAGTATTTT
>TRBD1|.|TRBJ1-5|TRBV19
CASKGQGTIQPQHF
TGTGCCAGTAAGGGACAGGGGACAATTCAGCCCCAGCATTTT